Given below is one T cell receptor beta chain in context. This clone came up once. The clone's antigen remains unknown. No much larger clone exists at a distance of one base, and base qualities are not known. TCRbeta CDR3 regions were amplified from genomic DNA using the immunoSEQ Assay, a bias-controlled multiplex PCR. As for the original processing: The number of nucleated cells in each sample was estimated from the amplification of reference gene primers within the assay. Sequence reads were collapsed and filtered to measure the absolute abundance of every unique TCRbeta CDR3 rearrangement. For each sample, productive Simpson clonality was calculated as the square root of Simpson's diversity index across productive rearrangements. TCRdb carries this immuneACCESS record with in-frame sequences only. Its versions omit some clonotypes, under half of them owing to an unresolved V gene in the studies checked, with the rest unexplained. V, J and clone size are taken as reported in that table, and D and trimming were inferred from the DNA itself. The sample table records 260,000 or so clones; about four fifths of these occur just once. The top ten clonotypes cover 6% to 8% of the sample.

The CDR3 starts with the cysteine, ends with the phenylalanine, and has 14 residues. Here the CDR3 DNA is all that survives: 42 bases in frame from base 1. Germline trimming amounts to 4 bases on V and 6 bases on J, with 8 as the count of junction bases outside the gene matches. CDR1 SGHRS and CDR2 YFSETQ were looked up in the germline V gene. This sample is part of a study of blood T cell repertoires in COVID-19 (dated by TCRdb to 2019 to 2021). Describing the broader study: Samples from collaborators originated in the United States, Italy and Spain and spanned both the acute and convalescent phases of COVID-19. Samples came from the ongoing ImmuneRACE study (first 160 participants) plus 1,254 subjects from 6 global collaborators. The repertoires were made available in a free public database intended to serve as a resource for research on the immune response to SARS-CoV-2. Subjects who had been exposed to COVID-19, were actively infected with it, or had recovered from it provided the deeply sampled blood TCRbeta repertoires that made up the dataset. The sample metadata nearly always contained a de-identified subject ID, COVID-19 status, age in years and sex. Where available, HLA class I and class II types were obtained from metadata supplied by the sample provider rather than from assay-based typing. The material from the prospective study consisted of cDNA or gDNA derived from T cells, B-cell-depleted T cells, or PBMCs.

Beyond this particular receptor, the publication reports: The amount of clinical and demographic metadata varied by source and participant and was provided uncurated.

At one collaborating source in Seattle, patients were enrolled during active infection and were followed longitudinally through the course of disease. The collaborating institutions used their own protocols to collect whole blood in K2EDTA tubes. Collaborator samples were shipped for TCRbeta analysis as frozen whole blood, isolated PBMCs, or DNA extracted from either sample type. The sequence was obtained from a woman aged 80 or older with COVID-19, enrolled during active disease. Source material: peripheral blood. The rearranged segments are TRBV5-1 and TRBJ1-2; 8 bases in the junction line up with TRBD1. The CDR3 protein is CASSRSGTGDGYTF. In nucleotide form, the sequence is TGCGCCAGCAGCCGGTCCGGGACAGGAGATGGCTACACCTTC.